Each of the 4 T cell receptor beta chains below was sequenced from the same sample in a study of Ad26.COV2.S vaccination and SARS-CoV-2 variants. Treatment reported: roughly 18 received Ad26.COV2.S at low or high dose, single or two shots; about 5 received placebo; per-sample allocation not given. Day 63 after the first vaccine or placebo injection was the time point for sampling. Sequencing was performed with immunoSEQ multiplex PCR; in TCRdb, only in-frame clones are kept and a portion is missing. The repertoire holds 300,000 to 500,000 clones, with roughly nine tenths as singletons. The sequenced sample was peripheral blood, obtained in a trial of Ad26.COV2.S vaccine versus placebo. These receptors were obtained from a person between 18 and 65 years old who received the Ad26.COV2.S COVID-19 vaccine or a placebo.

The chain links TRBV5-5 to TRBJ2-7; no clear D. There are 13 residues in the CDR3. V was clipped by 3 bases and J by 6 bases, with 13 bases between them. Germline CDR1 reads SGHKS; CDR2 reads YYEKEE (reference sequence). CDR3 protein: CASSSKPALEQYF. In DNA form, the CDR3 reads TGTGCCAGCAGCTCCAAACCCGCCCTCGAGCAGTACTTC.

The chain recombines TRBV7-6 with TRBJ1-2; D remains unclear. The CDR3 covers 16 residues. The V gene lost 5 bases and the J gene lost 2 bases, with 18 bases spanning the gap. From germline, CDR1 is SGHVS and CDR2 FNYEAQ. The CDR3 protein is CASSMDPGPDNYGYTF. The CDR3 DNA follows: TGTGCCAGCAGCATGGATCCGGGCCCCGACAACTATGGCTACACCTTC.

The chain is built from TRBV27 and TRBJ1-1; D gene unclear. The V gene's germline CDR1 is MNHEY and CDR2 SMNVEV (reference sequence). CDR3 length: 13 residues. Trimming removed 2 bases from V and 1 base from J, with 5 bases in between. Here the CDR3 reads CASSLQENTEAFF. CDR3 DNA sequence: TGTGCCAGCAGTTTACAGGAGAACACTGAAGCTTTCTTT.

The CDR3: CASSPNPTGNTGELFF. Written as DNA, the CDR3 is TGTGCCAGCAGCCCCAATCCGACAGGGAACACCGGGGAGCTGTTTTTT. The chain has TRBV5-6 and TRBJ2-2; tentative D call: TRBD1 (6 bases). CDR1 is SGHDT, CDR2 YYEEEE, per germline. The V end was cut by 4 bases, the J end by 1 base, with 14 bases between. The CDR3 is made up of 16 amino acids. Full variable domain (missing parts from reference TRBV5-6 and TRBJ2-2): DAGVTQSPTHLIKTRGQQVTLRCSPKSGHDTVSWYQQALGQGPQFIFQYYEEEERQRGNFPDRFSGHQFPNYSSELNVNALLLGDSALYLCASSPNPTGNTGELFFGEGSRLTVL.